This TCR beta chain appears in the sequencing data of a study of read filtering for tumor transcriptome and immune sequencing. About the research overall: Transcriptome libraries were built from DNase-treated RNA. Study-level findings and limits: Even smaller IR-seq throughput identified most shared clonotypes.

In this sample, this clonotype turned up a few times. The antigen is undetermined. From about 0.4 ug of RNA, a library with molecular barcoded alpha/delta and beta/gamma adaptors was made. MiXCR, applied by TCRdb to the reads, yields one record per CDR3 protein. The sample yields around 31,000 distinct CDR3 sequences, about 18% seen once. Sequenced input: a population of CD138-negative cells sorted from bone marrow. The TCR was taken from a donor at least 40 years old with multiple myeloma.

The chain's CDR3 is CASRSVTTSYEQYF. In nucleotides, the CDR3 is TGCGCCAGCAGGTCCGTGACTACGTCCTACGAGCAGTACTTC. The V call is TRBV5-1, the J call TRBJ2-7; the D gene is possibly TRBD2 (5 bases). Looked up from germline, CDR1 is SGHRS and CDR2 is YFSETQ. This CDR3 has 14 amino acids. Trimming left V 5 bases short and J 1 base short, with 13 bases between. Filled out from reference TRBV5-1 and TRBJ2-7, the complete variable domain reads KAGVTQTPRYLIKTRGQQVTLSCSPISGHRSVSWYQQTPGQGLQFLFEYFSETQRNKGNFPGRFSGRQFSNSRSEMNVSTLELGDSALYLCASRSVTTSYEQYFGPGTRLTVT.